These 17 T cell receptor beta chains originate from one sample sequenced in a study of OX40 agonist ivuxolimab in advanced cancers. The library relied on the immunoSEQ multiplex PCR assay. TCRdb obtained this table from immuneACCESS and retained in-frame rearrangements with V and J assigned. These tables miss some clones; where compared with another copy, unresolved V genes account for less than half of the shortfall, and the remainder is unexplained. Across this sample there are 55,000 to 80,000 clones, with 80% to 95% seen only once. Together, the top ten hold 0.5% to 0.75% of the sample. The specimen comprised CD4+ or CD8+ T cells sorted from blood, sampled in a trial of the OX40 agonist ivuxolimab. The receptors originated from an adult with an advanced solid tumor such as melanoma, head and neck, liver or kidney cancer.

This chain's CDR3 is CASSPELDGMETQYF. In DNA, the CDR3 is TGTGCCAGCAGCCCAGAATTAGACGGGATGGAGACCCAGTACTTC. The chain combines TRBV11-2 with TRBJ2-5, with D possibly matching TRBD2 (5 bases). V lost 5 bases to trimming and J lost 5 bases, with 18 bases between them. This CDR3 is built from 15 residues. Germline V lookup: CDR1 SGHAT, CDR2 FQNNGV.

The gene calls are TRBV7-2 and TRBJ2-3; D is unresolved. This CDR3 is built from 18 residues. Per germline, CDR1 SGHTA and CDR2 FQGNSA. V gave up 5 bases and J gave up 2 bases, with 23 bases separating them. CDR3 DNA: TGTGCCAGCAGCCCCCGAAGGTGGTTTACCCGATTCACAGATACGCAGTATTTT. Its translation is CASSPRRWFTRFTDTQYF.

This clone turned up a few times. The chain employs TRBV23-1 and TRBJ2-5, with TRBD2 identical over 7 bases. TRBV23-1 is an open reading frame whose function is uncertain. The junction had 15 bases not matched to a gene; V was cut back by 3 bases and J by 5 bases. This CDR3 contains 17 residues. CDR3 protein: CASSHSRGTGVRETQYF. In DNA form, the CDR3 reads TGCGCCAGCAGTCATTCGCGGGGGACGGGAGTTAGGGAGACCCAGTACTTC.

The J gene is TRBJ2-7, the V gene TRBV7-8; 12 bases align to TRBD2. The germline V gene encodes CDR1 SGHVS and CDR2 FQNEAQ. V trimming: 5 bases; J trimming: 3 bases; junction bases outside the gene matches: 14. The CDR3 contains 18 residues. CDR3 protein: CASSARPVSTSGSYEQYF. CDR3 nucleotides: TGTGCCAGCAGCGCTAGACCCGTTTCGACTAGCGGGAGCTACGAGCAGTACTTC.

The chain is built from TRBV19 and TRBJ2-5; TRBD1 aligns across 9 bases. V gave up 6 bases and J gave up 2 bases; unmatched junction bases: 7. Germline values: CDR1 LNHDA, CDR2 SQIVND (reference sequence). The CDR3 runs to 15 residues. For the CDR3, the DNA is TGTGCCAGTAGCCGATCGACAGGGGGTCAAGAGACCCAGTACTTC. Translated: CASSRSTGGQETQYF.

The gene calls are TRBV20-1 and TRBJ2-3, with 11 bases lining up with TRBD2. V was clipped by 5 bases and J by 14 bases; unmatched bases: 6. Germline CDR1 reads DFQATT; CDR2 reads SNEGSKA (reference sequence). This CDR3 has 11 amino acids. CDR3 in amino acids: CSAPSGGRRYF. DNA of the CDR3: TGCAGTGCTCCTAGCGGGGGGCGTCGGTATTTT.

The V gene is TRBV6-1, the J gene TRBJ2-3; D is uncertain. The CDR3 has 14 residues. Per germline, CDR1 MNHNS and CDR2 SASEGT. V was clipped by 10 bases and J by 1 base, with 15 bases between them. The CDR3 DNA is TGTGCCACCCCACCCGCGGCCGGCACAGATACGCAGTATTTT. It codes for CATPPAAGTDTQYF.

The CDR3 bases are TGCGCCAGCGGTCGGGGAGGGAACACTGAAGCTTTCTTT. It codes for CASGRGGNTEAFF. This chain uses TRBV5-1 with TRBJ1-1; D uncertain. The CDR3 covers 13 residues. Trimming shortened V by 7 bases and J by 1 base, and 11 bases separated the two germline ends. Per the germline V gene, CDR1 is SGHRS and CDR2 is YFSETQ.

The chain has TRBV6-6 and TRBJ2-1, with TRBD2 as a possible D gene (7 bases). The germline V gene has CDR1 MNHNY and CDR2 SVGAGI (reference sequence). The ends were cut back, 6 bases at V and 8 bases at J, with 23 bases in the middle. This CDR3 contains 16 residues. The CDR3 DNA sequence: TGTGCCAGCAGACAACGCGGGGGCCCTGCCAACGATGAGCAGTTCTTC. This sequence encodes CASRQRGGPANDEQFF.

Here the CDR3 reads CASSLSGTDTQYF. CDR3 sequence (DNA): TGTGCCAGCAGCTTGAGCGGGACAGATACGCAGTATTTT. This chain links TRBV11-2 with TRBJ2-3; the D gene is possibly TRBD2 (6 bases). The germline V gene encodes CDR1 SGHAT and CDR2 FQNNGV. The V end lost 3 bases, the J end lost 3 bases, and 7 bases lay between the germline ends. The CDR3 contains 13 residues.

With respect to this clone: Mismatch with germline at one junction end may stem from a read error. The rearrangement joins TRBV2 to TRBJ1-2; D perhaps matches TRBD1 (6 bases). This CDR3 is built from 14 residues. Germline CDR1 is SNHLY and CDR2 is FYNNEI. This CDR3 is CASSEGQFNYGYTF. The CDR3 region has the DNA TGTGCCAGCAGCGAAGGACAGTTTAACTATGGCTACACCTTC.

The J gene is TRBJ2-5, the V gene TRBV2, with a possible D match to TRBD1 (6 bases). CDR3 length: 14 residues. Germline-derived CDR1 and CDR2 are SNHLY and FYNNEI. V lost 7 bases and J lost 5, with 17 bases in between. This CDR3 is CASTEGRGWETQYF. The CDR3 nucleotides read TGTGCCAGCACCGAAGGCAGGGGCTGGGAGACCCAGTACTTC. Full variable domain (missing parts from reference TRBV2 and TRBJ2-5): EPEVTQTPSHQVTQMGQEVILRCVPISNHLYFYWYRQILGQKVEFLVSFYNNEISEKSEIFDDQFSVERPDGSNFTLKIRSTKLEDSAMYFCASTEGRGWETQYFGPGTRLLVL.

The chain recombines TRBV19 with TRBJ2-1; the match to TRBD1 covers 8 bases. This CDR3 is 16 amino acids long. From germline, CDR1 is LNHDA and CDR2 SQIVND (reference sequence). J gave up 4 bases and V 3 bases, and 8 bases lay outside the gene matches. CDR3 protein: CASSIRQGRGYNEQFF. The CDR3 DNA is TGTGCCAGTAGTATCCGACAGGGGCGAGGATACAATGAGCAGTTCTTC.

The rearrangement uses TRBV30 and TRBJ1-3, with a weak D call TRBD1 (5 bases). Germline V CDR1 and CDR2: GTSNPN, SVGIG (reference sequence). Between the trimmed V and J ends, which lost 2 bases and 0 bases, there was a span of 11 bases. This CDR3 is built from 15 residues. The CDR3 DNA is TGTGCCTGGAGTACGTGGGGGGGCTCTGGAAACACCATATATTTT. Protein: CAWSTWGGSGNTIYF.

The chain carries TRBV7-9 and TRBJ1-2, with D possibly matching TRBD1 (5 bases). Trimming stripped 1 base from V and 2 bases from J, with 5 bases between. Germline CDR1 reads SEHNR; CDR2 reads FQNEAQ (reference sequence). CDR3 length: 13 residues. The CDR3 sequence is CASSLGQNYGYTF. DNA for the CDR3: TGTGCCAGCAGCTTAGGACAGAACTATGGCTACACCTTC. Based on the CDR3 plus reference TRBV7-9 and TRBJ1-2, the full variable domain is DTGVSQNPRHKITKRGQNVTFRCDPISEHNRLYWYRQTLGQGPEFLTYFQNEAQLEKSRLLSDRFSAERPKGSFSTLEIQRTEQGDSAMYLCASSLGQNYGYTFGSGTRLTVV.

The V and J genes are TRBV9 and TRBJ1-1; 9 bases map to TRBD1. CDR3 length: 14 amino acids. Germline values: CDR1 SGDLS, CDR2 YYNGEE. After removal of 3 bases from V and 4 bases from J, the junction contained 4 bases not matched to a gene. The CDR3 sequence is CASSGTDRGTEAFF. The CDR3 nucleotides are TGTGCCAGCAGCGGGACGGACAGGGGCACTGAAGCTTTCTTT.

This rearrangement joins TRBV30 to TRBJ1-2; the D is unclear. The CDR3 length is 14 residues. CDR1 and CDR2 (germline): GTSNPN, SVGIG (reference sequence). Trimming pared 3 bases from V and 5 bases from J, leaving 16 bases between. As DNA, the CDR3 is TGTGCCTGGAGCGGAGTGGCAACGACTTATGGCTACACCTTC. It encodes CAWSGVATTYGYTF.